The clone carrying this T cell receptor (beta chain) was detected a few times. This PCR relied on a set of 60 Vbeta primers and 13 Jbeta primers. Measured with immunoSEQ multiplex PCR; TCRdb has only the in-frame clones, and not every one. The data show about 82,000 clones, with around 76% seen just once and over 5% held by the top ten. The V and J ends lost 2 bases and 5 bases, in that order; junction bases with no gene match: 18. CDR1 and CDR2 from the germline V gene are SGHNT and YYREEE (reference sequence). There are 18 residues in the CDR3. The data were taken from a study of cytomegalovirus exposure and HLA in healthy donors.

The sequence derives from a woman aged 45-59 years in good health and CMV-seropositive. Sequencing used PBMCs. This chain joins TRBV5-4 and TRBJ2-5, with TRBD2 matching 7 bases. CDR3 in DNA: TGTGCCAGCAGCTTCAGGCCGGCTAGCGGCCCAGCAAGGGAGACCCAGTACTTC. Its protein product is CASSFRPASGPARETQYF.